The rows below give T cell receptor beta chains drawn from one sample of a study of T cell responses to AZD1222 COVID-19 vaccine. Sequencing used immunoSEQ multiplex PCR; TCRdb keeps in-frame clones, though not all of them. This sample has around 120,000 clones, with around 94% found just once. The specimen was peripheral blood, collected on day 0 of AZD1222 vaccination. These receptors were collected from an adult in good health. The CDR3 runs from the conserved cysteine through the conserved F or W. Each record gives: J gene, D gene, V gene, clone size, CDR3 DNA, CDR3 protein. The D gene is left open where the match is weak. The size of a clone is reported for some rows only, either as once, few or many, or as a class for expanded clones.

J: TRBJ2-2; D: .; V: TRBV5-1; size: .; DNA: TGCGCCAGCAGCTTGGTACCCTCAAAGGGGTCCGGGGAGCTGTTTTTT; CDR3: CASSLVPSKGSGELFF
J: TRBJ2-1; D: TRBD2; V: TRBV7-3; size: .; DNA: TGTGCCAGCAGCTTAAATCCAGGAGCGGGGAGTCTCTTC; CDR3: CASSLNPGAGSLF
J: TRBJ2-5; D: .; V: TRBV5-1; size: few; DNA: TGCGCCAGCAGCTTGAAGGTTCCAGGAGAGACCCAGTACTTC; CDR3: CASSLKVPGETQYF
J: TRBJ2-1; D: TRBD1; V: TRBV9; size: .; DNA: TGTGCCAGCAGCGTATCACAGGGGCTGGGGTATTATGAGCAGTTCTTC; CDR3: CASSVSQGLGYYEQFF
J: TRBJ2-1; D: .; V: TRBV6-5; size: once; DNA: TGTGCCAGCTGGGGATCCTACAATGAGCAGTTCTTC; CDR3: CASWGSYNEQFF
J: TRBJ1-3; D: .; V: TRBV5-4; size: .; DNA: TGTGCCAGCAGCGAAGGACGGTACTCTGGAAACACCATATATTTT; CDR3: CASSEGRYSGNTIYF
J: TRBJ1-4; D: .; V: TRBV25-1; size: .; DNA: TGTGCCAGCAGTGAACAATGGGGGGCAGTTGAAAAACTGTTTTTT; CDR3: CASSEQWGAVEKLFF
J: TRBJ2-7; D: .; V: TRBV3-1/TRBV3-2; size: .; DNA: TGTGCCAGCAGCCCTACCCGGACTTATATTCCCTACGAGCAGTACTTC; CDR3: CASSPTRTYIPYEQYF
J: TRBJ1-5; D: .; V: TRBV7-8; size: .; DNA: TGTGCCAGCAGCATTAGAAGGAATCAGCCCCAGCATTTT; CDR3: CASSIRRNQPQHF
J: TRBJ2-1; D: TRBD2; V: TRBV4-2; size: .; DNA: TGTGCCAGCAGCCAAGGGCAAGGACTAGCGGGAGTTCCCGGGAATGAGCAGTTCTTC; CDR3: CASSQGQGLAGVPGNEQFF
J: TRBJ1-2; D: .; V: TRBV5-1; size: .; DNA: TGCGCCAGCAGCTTGGATTACGATAATGGCTACACCTTC; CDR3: CASSLDYDNGYTF
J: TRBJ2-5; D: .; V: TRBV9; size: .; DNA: TGTGCCAGCAGCGTAGAATGGGGGGAGCAAGAGACCCAGTACTTC; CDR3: CASSVEWGEQETQYF
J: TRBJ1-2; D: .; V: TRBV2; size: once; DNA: TGTGCCAGCAGTGAGCAGGGGCGGAACTATGGCTACACCTTC; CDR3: CASSEQGRNYGYTF
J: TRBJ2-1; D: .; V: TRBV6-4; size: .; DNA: TGTGCCAGCAGTTCCCGGGACAATGAGCAGTTCTTC; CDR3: CASSSRDNEQFF
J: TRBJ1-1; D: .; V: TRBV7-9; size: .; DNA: TGTGCCAGCTCTCTCGGATCAGGAGCTTTCTTT; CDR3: CASSLGSGAFF
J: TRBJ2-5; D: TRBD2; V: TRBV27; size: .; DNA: TGTGCCAGCAGTCCCCAGACTAGCGGGAGTTTTAAAGAGACCCAGTACTTC; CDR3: CASSPQTSGSFKETQYF
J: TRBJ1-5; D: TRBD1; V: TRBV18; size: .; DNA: TGTGCCAGCTCACCACGGGACAGGGACAGCCGGGGCAATCAGCCCCAGCATTTT; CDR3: CASSPRDRDSRGNQPQHF
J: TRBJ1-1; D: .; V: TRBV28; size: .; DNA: TGTGCCAGCAGTCGCCTGACCGGCGGGGTAAAGACTGAAGCTTTCTTT; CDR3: CASSRLTGGVKTEAFF
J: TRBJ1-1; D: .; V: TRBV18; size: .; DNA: TGTGCCAGCTCACCGTTTAACGGGGGGGCGAACACTGAAGCTTTCTTT; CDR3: CASSPFNGGANTEAFF
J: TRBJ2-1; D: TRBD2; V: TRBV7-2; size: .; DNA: TGTGCCAGCAGCTTAGGTCCTAGCGGGGCCAACAATGAGCAGTTCTTC; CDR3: CASSLGPSGANNEQFF
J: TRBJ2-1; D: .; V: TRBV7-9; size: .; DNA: TGTGCCAGCAGATGGGGGAGTCTAAATGAGCAGTTCTTC; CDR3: CASRWGSLNEQFF
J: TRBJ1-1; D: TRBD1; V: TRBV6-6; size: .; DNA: TGTGCCAGCAGATCCGGGACAGGGAGAAGCTGGACTGAAGCTTTCTTT; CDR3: CASRSGTGRSWTEAFF
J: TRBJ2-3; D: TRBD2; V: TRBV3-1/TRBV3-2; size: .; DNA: TGTGCCAGCAGCCAAGATTGGGGGGGAAGGGGTACGCAGTATTTT; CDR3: CASSQDWGGRGTQYF
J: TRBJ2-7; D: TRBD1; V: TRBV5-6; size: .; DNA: TGTGCCAGCAGCCGTCGACAGGGCTACGAGCAGTACTTC; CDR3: CASSRRQGYEQYF
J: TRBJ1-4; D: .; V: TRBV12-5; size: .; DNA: TGTGCTAGTGGCCATTCTGCAACTAATGAAAAACTGTTTTTT; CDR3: CASGHSATNEKLFF
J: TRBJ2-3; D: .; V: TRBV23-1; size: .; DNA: TGCGCCAGCAGTCATTGGCCCCGTCAAAGGGCAGATACGCAGTATTTT; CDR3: CASSHWPRQRADTQYF
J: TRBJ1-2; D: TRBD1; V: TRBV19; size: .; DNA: TGTGCCAGTAGCCCATATAGGGACAGCTATGGCTACACCTTC; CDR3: CASSPYRDSYGYTF
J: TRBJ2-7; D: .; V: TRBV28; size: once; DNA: TGTGCCAGCAGTGAAGCGGGACAAAACTACGAGCAGTACTTC; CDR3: CASSEAGQNYEQYF
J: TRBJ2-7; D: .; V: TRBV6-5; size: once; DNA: TGTGCCAGCAGTCCGGACGGAAATTCCTACGAGCAGTACTTC; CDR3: CASSPDGNSYEQYF
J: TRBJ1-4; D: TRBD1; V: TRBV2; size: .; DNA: TGTGCCAGTAGACCGGGCCTCGGGACAGGGGATGAAAAACTGTTTTTT; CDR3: CASRPGLGTGDEKLFF
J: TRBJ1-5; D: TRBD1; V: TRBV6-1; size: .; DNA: TGTGCCAGCAGTGCAGCCGGGACAGGGTTTCAGCCCCAGCATTTT; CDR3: CASSAAGTGFQPQHF
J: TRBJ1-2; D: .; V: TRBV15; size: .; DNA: TGTGCCACCAGCATTCGGGCGGCTAACTATGGCTACACCTTC; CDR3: CATSIRAANYGYTF
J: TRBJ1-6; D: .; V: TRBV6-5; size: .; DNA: TGTGCCAGCAGTTACTCTGGCAGTAATTCACCCCTCCACTTT; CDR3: CASSYSGSNSPLHF
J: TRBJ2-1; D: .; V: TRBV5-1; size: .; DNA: TGCGCCAGCAACAAGGGTGACGGGAACTACAATGAGCAGTTCTTC; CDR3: CASNKGDGNYNEQFF
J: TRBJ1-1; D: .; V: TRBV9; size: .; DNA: TGTGCCAGCAGCGTCGGCCTCCTGGGGACTGAAGCTTTCTTT; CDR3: CASSVGLLGTEAFF
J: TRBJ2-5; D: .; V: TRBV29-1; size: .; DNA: TGCAGCGTTGATCTGGTACAAGAGACCCAGTACTTC; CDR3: CSVDLVQETQYF
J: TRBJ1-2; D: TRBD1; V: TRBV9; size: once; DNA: TGTGCCAGCAGCGTAGCGTCGGGACAGGGCTACACCTTC; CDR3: CASSVASGQGYTF
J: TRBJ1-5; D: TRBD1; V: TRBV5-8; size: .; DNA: TGTGCCAGCAGCCAGGGACAGCCATCCTCTTTTAGCAATCAGCCCCAGCATTTT; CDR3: CASSQGQPSSFSNQPQHF
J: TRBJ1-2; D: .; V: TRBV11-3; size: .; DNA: TGTGCCAGCGACCCACCGGGGGGGGACGTAAATCTTTCCTTC; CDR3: CASDPPGGDVNLSF
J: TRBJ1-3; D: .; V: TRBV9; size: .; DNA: TGTGCCAGCAGCCCGACACGGGTTACTGGAAACACCATATATTTT; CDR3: CASSPTRVTGNTIYF